Listed here are 3 T cell receptor beta chains from one sample, sequenced in a study of T-cell memory formation after mild COVID-19. TCRdb analysed the 5' RACE reads with MiXCR anew, one entry per CDR3 protein. The sample lists hundreds of thousands of distinct CDR3 sequences, around a fifth occurring once. The specimen was PBMCs or a T cell subset sorted from them (not recorded which). The receptors come from a man younger than 30 who had mild COVID-19 (a few samples of this study predate the infection). Cell type and time point are not known.

The CDR3 DNA sequence: TGTGCCACCAGTCAATCGGACAGGGCTCCCGGGGAGCTGTTTTTT. Residues: CATSQSDRAPGELFF. The rearrangement joins TRBV24-1 to TRBJ2-2; TRBD1 agrees at 8 bases. The CDR3 is 15 residues long. Germline V gene sequence: CDR1 KGHDR, CDR2 SFDVKD. V lost 6 bases, J lost 6 bases, and 8 bases stayed unmatched.

This rearrangement joins TRBV25-1 to TRBJ2-5; 7 nucleotides match TRBD1. J lost 3 bases, V lost 1 base, and 5 bases had no gene match. CDR3 size: 15 residues. Germline assignment: CDR1 MGHDK and CDR2 SYGVNS. The CDR3 loop is CASSEWAGGKETQYF. The CDR3 DNA sequence: TGTGCCAGCAGTGAATGGGCAGGGGGTAAAGAGACCCAGTACTTC.

In this sample, this clonotype turned up many times. This chain connects TRBV29-1 to TRBJ2-7, with D possibly matching TRBD1 (6 bases). In germline, CDR1 is SQVTM, CDR2 ANQGSEA. With 6 bases removed from V and 3 bases from J, the gap between germline ends came to 15 bases. This CDR3 is 13 amino acids long. The CDR3 sequence: CSVTTGISYEQYF. CDR3 bases: TGCAGCGTCACAACAGGGATCAGCTACGAGCAGTACTTC.